Shown below are 9 T cell receptor beta chains from a single sample sequenced in a study of cytomegalovirus exposure and HLA in healthy donors (TCRdb year 2017). Libraries came from the immunoSEQ multiplex PCR assay. The multiplex PCR relied on a mix of 60 forward primers for TCR Vbeta segments and 13 reverse primers for TCR Jbeta segments. TCRdb limited this immuneACCESS table to in-frame rearrangements with V and J called. A share of clones is missing; checked studies link under half to unresolved V genes, and the rest is unexplained. The sample profile shows over 95,000 clones; more than 60% of them were found once. Roughly 2.5% of the sample belongs to the ten largest clones. What was sequenced was PBMCs. These receptors all stem from a female donor in good health and CMV-seronegative.

The table lists this clone with a few counts. This chain joins TRBV19 and TRBJ1-1, with no clear D. CDR1 and CDR2 from the germline V gene are LNHDA and SQIVND (reference sequence). The CDR3 has 13 amino acids. The V and J ends lost 10 bases and 0 bases respectively, with 12 bases between them. As DNA, the CDR3 is TGTGCCATCTTCTCGGTTTTGAACACTGAAGCTTTCTTT. This gives the protein CAIFSVLNTEAFF.

In its sample, this clone was seen a few times. The chain is built from TRBV6-1 and TRBJ1-1, with TRBD1 matching over 7 bases. CDR3 length: 14 residues. V was clipped by 4 bases and J by 1 base; unmatched bases: 3. The germline CDR1 and CDR2 sequences are MNHNS and SASEGT. The CDR3 region has the DNA TGTGCCAGCAGTGTTTCAGGGGGGAACACTGAAGCTTTCTTT. Amino acids: CASSVSGGNTEAFF.

The gene calls are TRBV29-1 and TRBJ1-1; D not resolved. The ends were cut back, 7 bases at V and 0 bases at J, with 12 bases in the middle. The CDR3 totals 13 residues. CDR1 is SQVTM and CDR2 is ANQGSEA in the germline V gene. The CDR3: CSAPNSMNTEAFF. The DNA for the CDR3 is TGCAGCGCCCCAAACAGTATGAACACTGAAGCTTTCTTT.

In its sample, this clone was seen once. The V call is TRBV7-5, the J call TRBJ1-4. TRBV7-5 is given as a pseudogene. This CDR3 is built from 15 residues. The CDR3 sequence: CVRTINRRGNEKLFF. The CDR3 DNA is TGTGTCAGAACCATAAACAGGAGGGGTAATGAAAAACTGTTTTTT.

The CDR3: CASSAQTGRTDTQYF. The CDR3 DNA follows: TGTGCCAGCAGCGCCCAGACAGGGAGGACAGATACGCAGTATTTT. The chain has TRBV9 and TRBJ2-3; weak D call: TRBD1 (7 bases). CDR1 and CDR2 (germline): SGDLS, YYNGEE. Trimming took off 3 bases at V and 3 bases at J, with 14 bases between the two ends. The CDR3 is 15 amino acids. Based on the CDR3 plus reference TRBV9 and TRBJ2-3, the full variable domain is DSGVTQTPKHLITATGQRVTLRCSPRSGDLSVYWYQQSLDQGLQFLIQYYNGEERAKGNILERFSAQQFPDLHSELNLSSLELGDSALYFCASSAQTGRTDTQYFGPGTRLTVL.

V usage is TRBV7-9 and J usage is TRBJ1-2, with 10 bases fitting TRBD1. V gave up 2 bases and J gave up 5 bases; unmatched junction bases: 2. Per the germline V gene, CDR1 is SEHNR and CDR2 is FQNEAQ (reference sequence). The CDR3 is 14 amino acids. CDR3 loop: CASSLWDRGYGYTF. CDR3 sequence (DNA): TGTGCCAGCAGCTTATGGGACAGGGGATATGGCTACACCTTC.

The chain joins TRBV11-2 to TRBJ1-3; a weak D match, TRBD1 (6 bases). Germline CDR1 SGHAT, CDR2 FQNNGV. The CDR3 contains 14 residues. The ends were cut back, 0 bases at V and 6 bases at J, with 9 bases in the middle. This CDR3 is CASSLDRTANTIYF. As DNA, the CDR3 is TGTGCCAGCAGCTTAGATCGGACAGCAAACACCATATATTTT.

With respect to this clone: Other DNA sequences from this sample encode an identical CDR3 as well. The chain is built from TRBV5-1 and TRBJ2-5; 11 nucleotides line up with TRBD2. The trim removed 4 bases at V and 1 base at J, leaving 3 bases unmatched. The CDR3 spans 15 residues. Per the germline V gene, CDR1 is SGHRS and CDR2 is YFSETQ. CDR3 protein: CASSRGTSGQETQYF. As DNA, the CDR3 is TGCGCCAGCAGCAGGGGGACTAGCGGCCAAGAGACCCAGTACTTC.

V is TRBV29-1 and J is TRBJ1-1; D possibly corresponds to TRBD1 (5 bases). Germline lookup yields CDR1 SQVTM and CDR2 ANQGSEA. This CDR3 comprises 13 residues. V dropped 2 bases and J dropped 2 bases, with 9 bases sitting between them. The CDR3 loop reads CSVERQPNTEAFF. The CDR3 region has the DNA TGCAGCGTTGAAAGACAGCCCAACACTGAAGCTTTCTTT.